There are many counts of the clone carrying this T cell receptor (beta chain). Germline V gene data show CDR1 as SGHAT and CDR2 as FQNNGV. This CDR3 comprises 15 residues. Trimming took 1 base from V and 1 from J, leaving 7 bases between them. These data belong to a study of early T cells in non-severe SARS-CoV-2 infection. TCRdb processed the 5' RACE reads anew with MiXCR; each CDR3 protein has one entry. The sample records about 40,000 distinct CDR3 sequences, 4.7% being singletons. The material sequenced was whole blood. This sequence was found in an adult who was a healthcare worker with PCR-confirmed SARS-CoV-2 infection or an uninfected control (not recorded which). J is TRBJ2-2 and V is TRBV11-2; D perhaps matches TRBD2 (6 bases). The CDR3 sequence: CASSLGTKNTGELFF. CDR3 DNA sequence: TGTGCCAGCAGCTTAGGGACTAAGAACACCGGGGAGCTGTTTTTT.